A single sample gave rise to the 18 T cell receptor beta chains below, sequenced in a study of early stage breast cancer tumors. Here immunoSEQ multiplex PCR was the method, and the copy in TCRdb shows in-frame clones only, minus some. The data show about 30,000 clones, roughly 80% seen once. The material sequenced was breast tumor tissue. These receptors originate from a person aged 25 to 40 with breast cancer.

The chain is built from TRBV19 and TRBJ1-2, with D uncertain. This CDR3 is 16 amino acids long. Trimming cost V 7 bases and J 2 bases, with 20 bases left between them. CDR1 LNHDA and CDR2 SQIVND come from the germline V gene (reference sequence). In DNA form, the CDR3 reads TGTGCCAGTAAAATGGTGGGCCACGTCCCGAACTATGGCTACACCTTC. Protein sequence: CASKMVGHVPNYGYTF.

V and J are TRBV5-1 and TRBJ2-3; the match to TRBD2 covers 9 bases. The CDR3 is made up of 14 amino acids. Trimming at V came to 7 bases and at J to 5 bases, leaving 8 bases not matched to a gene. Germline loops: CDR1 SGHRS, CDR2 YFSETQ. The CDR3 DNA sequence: TGCGCCAGCCATGGACTAGCGTCAGGAGATACGCAGTATTTT. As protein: CASHGLASGDTQYF.

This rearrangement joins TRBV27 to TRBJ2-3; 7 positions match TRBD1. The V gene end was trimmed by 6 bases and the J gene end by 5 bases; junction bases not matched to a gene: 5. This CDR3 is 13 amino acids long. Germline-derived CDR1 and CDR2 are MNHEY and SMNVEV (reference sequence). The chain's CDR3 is CASSLRDRDTQYF. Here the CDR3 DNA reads TGTGCCAGCAGCCTACGGGACAGAGATACGCAGTATTTT.

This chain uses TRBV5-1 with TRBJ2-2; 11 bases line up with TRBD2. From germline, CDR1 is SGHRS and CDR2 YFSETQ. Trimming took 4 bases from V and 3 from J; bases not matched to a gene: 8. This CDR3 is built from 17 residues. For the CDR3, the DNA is TGCGCCAGCAGCGAAGAGCCTAGCGGGAGGTACACCGGGGAGCTGTTTTTT. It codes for CASSEEPSGRYTGELFF.

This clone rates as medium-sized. The CDR3 coding sequence is TGCGCCAGCAGCCAGGTTATTGGTACGACCGGAAACACCATATATTTT. Translating it yields CASSQVIGTTGNTIYF. V and J are TRBV4-1 and TRBJ1-3; D ambiguous. Germline V gene sequence: CDR1 MGHRA, CDR2 YSYEKL. The ends were cut back, 3 bases at V and 4 bases at J, with 16 bases in the middle. This CDR3 contains 16 residues.

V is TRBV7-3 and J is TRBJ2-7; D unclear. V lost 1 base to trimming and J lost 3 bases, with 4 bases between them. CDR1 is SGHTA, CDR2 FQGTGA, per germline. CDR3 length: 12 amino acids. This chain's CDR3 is CASSLNGYEQYF. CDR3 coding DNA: TGTGCCAGCAGCTTAAATGGCTACGAGCAGTACTTC. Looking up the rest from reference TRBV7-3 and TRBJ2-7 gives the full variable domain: GAGVSQTPSNKVTEKGKYVELRCDPISGHTALYWYRQSLGQGPEFLIYFQGTGAADDSGLPNDRFFAVRPEGSVSTLKIQRTERGDSAVYLCASSLNGYEQYFGPGTRLTVT.

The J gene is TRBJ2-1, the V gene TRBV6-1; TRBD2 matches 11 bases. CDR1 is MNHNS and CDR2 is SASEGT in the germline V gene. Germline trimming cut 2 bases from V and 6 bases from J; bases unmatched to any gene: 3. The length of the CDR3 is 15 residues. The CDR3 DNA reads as TGTGCCAGCAGTGAAAGTACTAGCGGGGGCAATGAGCAGTTCTTC. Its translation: CASSESTSGGNEQFF.

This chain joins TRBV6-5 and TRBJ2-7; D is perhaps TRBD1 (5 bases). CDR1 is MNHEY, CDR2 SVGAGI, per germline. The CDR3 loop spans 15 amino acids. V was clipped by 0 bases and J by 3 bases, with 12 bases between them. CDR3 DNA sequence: TGTGCCAGCAGTTACTCCAGGGTGGAAGGCTACGAGCAGTACTTC. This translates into CASSYSRVEGYEQYF.

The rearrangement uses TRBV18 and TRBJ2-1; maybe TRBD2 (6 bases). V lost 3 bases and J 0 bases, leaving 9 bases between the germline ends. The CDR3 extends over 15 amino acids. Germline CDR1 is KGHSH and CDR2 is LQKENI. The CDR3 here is CASSPGSSSYNEQFF. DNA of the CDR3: TGTGCCAGCTCACCCGGGAGTAGCTCCTACAATGAGCAGTTCTTC.

The CDR3 region is CASSLTSATDTQYF. CDR3 coding DNA: TGTGCCAGCAGCTTAACTAGCGCTACAGATACGCAGTATTTT. This sequence joins TRBV7-6 and TRBJ2-3, with 7 bases identical to TRBD2. The CDR3 is 14 residues long. The germline gives CDR1 SGHVS, CDR2 FNYEAQ. V lost 2 bases and J lost 3; bases outside the gene matches: 2.

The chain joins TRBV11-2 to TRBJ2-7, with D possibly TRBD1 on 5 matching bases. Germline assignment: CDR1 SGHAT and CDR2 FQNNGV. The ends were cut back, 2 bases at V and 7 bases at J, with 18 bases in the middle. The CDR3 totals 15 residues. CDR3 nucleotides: TGTGCCAGCAGCTTATATCAGGGCCCATCATGGGAGCAGTACTTC. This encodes CASSLYQGPSWEQYF. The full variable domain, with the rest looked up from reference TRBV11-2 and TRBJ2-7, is EAGVAQSPRYKIIEKRQSVAFWCNPISGHATLYWYQQILGQGPKLLIQFQNNGVVDDSQLPKDRFSAERLKGVDSTLKIQPAKLEDSAVYLCASSLYQGPSWEQYFGPGTRLTVT.

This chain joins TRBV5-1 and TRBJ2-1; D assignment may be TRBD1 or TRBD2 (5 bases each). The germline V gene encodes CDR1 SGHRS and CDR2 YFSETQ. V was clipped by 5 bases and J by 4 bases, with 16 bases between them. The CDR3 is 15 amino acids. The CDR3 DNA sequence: TGCGCCAGCAGGAGCCTCGGGACCCAATACAATGAGCAGTTCTTC. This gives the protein CASRSLGTQYNEQFF.

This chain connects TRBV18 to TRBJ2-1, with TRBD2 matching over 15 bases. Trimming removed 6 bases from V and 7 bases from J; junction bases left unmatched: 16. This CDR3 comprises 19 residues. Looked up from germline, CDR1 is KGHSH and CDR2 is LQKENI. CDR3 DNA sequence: TGTGCCAGCTCCCGTAAGGGACTAGCGGGAGGTGAGCCCAAGAATGAGCAGTTCTTC. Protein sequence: CASSRKGLAGGEPKNEQFF.

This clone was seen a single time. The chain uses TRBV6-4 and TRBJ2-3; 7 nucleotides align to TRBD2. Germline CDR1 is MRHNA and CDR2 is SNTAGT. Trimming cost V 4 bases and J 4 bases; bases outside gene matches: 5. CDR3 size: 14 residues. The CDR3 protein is CASSVAGAADTQYF. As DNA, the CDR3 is TGTGCCAGCAGTGTCGCGGGAGCTGCAGATACGCAGTATTTT.

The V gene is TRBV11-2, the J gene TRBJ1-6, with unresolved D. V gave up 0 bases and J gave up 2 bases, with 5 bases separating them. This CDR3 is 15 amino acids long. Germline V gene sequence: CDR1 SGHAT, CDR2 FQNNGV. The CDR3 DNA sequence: TGTGCCAGCAGCTTAGATCTAGCCTATAATTCACCCCTCCACTTT. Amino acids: CASSLDLAYNSPLHF.

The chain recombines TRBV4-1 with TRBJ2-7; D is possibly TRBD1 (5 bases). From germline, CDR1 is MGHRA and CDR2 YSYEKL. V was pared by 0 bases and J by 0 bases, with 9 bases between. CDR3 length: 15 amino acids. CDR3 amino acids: CASSQDRTNSYEQYF. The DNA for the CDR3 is TGCGCCAGCAGCCAAGATAGGACAAACTCCTACGAGCAGTACTTC.

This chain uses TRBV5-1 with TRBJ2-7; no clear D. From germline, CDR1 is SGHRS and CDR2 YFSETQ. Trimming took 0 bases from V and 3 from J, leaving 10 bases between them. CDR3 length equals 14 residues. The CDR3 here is CASSLASDFYEQYF. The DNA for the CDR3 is TGCGCCAGCAGCTTGGCCTCAGACTTCTACGAGCAGTACTTC.

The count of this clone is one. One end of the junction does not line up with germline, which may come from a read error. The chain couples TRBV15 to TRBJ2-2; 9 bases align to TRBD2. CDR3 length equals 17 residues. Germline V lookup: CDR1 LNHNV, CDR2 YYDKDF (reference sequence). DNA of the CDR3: TGTGCCACCAGCAGAGATCTAGCGGGACCGAAGACCGGGGAGCTGTTTTTT. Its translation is CATSRDLAGPKTGELFF. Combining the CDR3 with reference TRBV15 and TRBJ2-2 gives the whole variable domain DAMVIQNPRYQVTQFGKPVTLSCSQTLNHNVMYWYQQKSSQAPKLLFHYYDKDFNNEADTPDNFQSRRPNTSFCFLDIRSPGLGDTAMYLCATSRDLAGPKTGELFFGEGSRLTVL.